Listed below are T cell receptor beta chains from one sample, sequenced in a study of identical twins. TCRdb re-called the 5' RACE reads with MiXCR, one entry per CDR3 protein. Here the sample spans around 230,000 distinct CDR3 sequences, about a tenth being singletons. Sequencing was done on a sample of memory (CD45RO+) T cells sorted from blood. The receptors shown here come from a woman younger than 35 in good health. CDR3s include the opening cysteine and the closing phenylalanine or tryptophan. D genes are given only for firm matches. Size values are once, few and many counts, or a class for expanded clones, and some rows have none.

CDR3: CSARADPGLAFF; DNA: TGCAGTGCTAGAGCAGACCCAGGGTTAGCTTTCTTT; V: TRBV20-1; D: .; size: many; J: TRBJ1-1
CDR3: CASSSLWTDTQYF; DNA: TGTGCCAGCAGCTCCCTATGGACAGATACGCAGTATTTT; V: TRBV7-9; D: .; size: few; J: TRBJ2-3
CDR3: CSANRVGEKLFF; DNA: TGCAGTGCTAACAGGGTAGGGGAAAAACTGTTTTTT; V: TRBV20-1; D: .; size: .; J: TRBJ1-4
CDR3: CSVKDGRDEQFF; DNA: TGCAGCGTTAAGGACGGGCGGGATGAGCAGTTCTTC; V: TRBV29-1; D: .; size: many; J: TRBJ2-1
CDR3: CSAKTSGRRNEQFF; DNA: TGCAGTGCCAAAACTAGCGGGAGGAGGAATGAGCAGTTCTTC; V: TRBV20-1; D: TRBD2; size: many; J: TRBJ2-1
CDR3: CASSLSGGWDEQFF; DNA: TGTGCCAGCAGTTTGAGCGGGGGGTGGGATGAGCAGTTCTTC; V: TRBV12-3/TRBV12-4; D: TRBD2; size: many; J: TRBJ2-1
CDR3: CASSPWTGPMSGELFF; DNA: TGTGCCAGCAGCCCGTGGACAGGCCCCATGTCCGGGGAGCTGTTTTTT; V: TRBV9; D: TRBD1; size: .; J: TRBJ2-2
CDR3: CASSYSLTSGRDEQYF; DNA: TGTGCCAGCAGTTACTCGTTGACTAGCGGGAGGGACGAGCAGTACTTC; V: TRBV6-2/TRBV6-3; D: TRBD2; size: few; J: TRBJ2-7
CDR3: CASRRVASYNEQFF; DNA: TGTGCCAGCAGGCGGGTCGCTAGCTACAATGAGCAGTTCTTC; V: TRBV2; D: .; size: .; J: TRBJ2-1
CDR3: CASGPRSVDTQYF; DNA: TGTGCCAGCGGCCCCCGGTCGGTTGATACGCAGTATTTT; V: TRBV5-8; D: .; size: .; J: TRBJ2-3
CDR3: CSAMSLTTINQETQYF; DNA: TGCAGTGCTATGTCCTTAACCACGATAAATCAAGAGACCCAGTACTTC; V: TRBV20-1; D: .; size: few; J: TRBJ2-5
CDR3: CASSTSGDRYYGYTF; DNA: TGTGCCAGCAGTACCAGCGGGGACAGATACTATGGCTACACCTTC; V: TRBV6-2/TRBV6-3; D: TRBD1; size: few; J: TRBJ1-2
CDR3: CASSLVLGMAAYGYTF; DNA: TGTGCCAGCAGCTTAGTCTTGGGGATGGCGGCCTATGGCTACACCTTC; V: TRBV7-9; D: .; size: .; J: TRBJ1-2
CDR3: CASSSTGGRFNEQFF; DNA: TGTGCCAGCAGCTCGACAGGGGGCCGTTTCAATGAGCAGTTCTTC; V: TRBV3-1; D: TRBD1; size: few; J: TRBJ2-1
CDR3: CASSYPGSQGLF; DNA: TGTGCCAGCAGTTACCCAGGTTCTCAGGGACTCTTC; V: TRBV6-2/TRBV6-3; D: .; size: many; J: TRBJ2-1
CDR3: CASSIGAGEKETQYF; DNA: TGTGCCAGTAGTATAGGGGCCGGCGAGAAGGAGACCCAGTACTTC; V: TRBV19; D: .; size: .; J: TRBJ2-5
CDR3: CASSYSRLLSSYNEQFF; DNA: TGTGCCAGCAGTTACTCGCGGCTCCTCAGCTCCTACAATGAGCAGTTCTTC; V: TRBV6-5; D: .; size: many; J: TRBJ2-1
CDR3: CASSLKNWATLYF; DNA: TGTGCCAGCAGCTTAAAAAACTGGGCAACATTATACTTC; V: TRBV7-9; D: .; size: few; J: TRBJ2-5
CDR3: CASSMLRQGEQETQYF; DNA: TGCGCCAGCAGTATGCTTCGACAGGGAGAACAAGAGACCCAGTACTTC; V: TRBV5-1; D: TRBD1; size: few; J: TRBJ2-5
CDR3: CASSQWTSGRDYEQFF; DNA: TGCGCCAGCAGCCAATGGACTAGCGGGAGAGACTATGAGCAGTTCTTC; V: TRBV4-3; D: TRBD2; size: once; J: TRBJ2-1
CDR3: CASSLVGLAGGETQYF; DNA: TGTGCCAGCAGCTTAGTCGGGCTAGCGGGGGGTGAGACCCAGTACTTC; V: TRBV7-8; D: TRBD2; size: few; J: TRBJ2-5
CDR3: CASSQWSGGGETQYF; DNA: TGTGCCAGCAGCCAGTGGAGCGGAGGGGGGGAGACCCAGTACTTC; V: TRBV7-6; D: .; size: .; J: TRBJ2-5
CDR3: CASSQDISGGTDTQYF; DNA: TGTGCCAGCAGCCAAGATATAAGCGGGGGCACAGATACGCAGTATTTT; V: TRBV3-1; D: TRBD2; size: .; J: TRBJ2-3
CDR3: CASSYGGQEVTEAFF; DNA: TGTGCCAGCAGTTACGGGGGACAGGAGGTCACTGAAGCTTTCTTT; V: TRBV6-5; D: TRBD1; size: .; J: TRBJ1-1
CDR3: CASSYSRTSGSWETQYF; DNA: TGTGCCAGCAGTTACTCGAGGACTAGCGGGAGTTGGGAGACCCAGTACTTC; V: TRBV6-5; D: TRBD2; size: few; J: TRBJ2-5
CDR3: CASSLWTGWGNTEAFF; DNA: TGTGCCAGCAGCTTATGGACAGGGTGGGGGAACACTGAGGCTTTCTTT; V: TRBV11-3; D: TRBD1; size: .; J: TRBJ1-1
CDR3: CASSSFTGNSPLHF; DNA: TGTGCCAGCAGCTCATTTACGGGGAATTCACCCCTCCACTTT; V: TRBV9; D: .; size: few; J: TRBJ1-6
CDR3: CASSPQLDADTQYF; DNA: TGTGCCAGCAGTCCCCAACTTGACGCAGATACGCAGTATTTT; V: TRBV2; D: .; size: .; J: TRBJ2-3
CDR3: CASSEYRGRNEQFF; DNA: TGTGCCAGCAGTGAATACAGGGGGCGGAATGAGCAGTTCTTC; V: TRBV2; D: TRBD1; size: many; J: TRBJ2-1
CDR3: CASSPLTEAFF; DNA: TGTGCCAGCTCACCACTTACTGAAGCTTTCTTT; V: TRBV18; D: .; size: few; J: TRBJ1-1
CDR3: CASSLVEANYGYTF; DNA: TGTGCCAGCAGCTTGGTCGAAGCTAACTATGGCTACACCTTC; V: TRBV5-5; D: .; size: many; J: TRBJ1-2